This TCR beta chain is drawn from a study of shared T cell receptors in the human thymus. Sequencing was performed with immunoSEQ multiplex PCR; in TCRdb, only in-frame clones are kept and a portion is missing. The table shows under 850,000 clones, with approximately 88% occurring only once. Germline assignment: CDR1 MNHEY and CDR2 SMNVEV (reference sequence). CDR3 size: 18 residues. The V gene lost 5 bases and the J gene lost 0 bases, with 19 bases spanning the gap. The sample also formed part of further work on human thymus T cells. That paper notes: Samples came from healthy Finnish infants during open corrective cardiac surgery.

The chain uses TRBV27 and TRBJ1-4; maybe TRBD1 (6 bases). Material for sequencing was thymocytes. This sequence originates from a boy under three years old with a congenital heart defect. CDR3 protein: CASSPQGQGRATNEKLFF. Here the CDR3 DNA reads TGTGCCAGCAGTCCCCAGGGCCAGGGGCGGGCAACTAATGAAAAACTGTTTTTT.